This T cell receptor (beta chain) was identified during a study of cytomegalovirus exposure and HLA in healthy donors. Between the trimmed V and J ends, which lost 5 bases and 8 bases, there was a span of 16 bases. Germline V gene data show CDR1 as SEHNR and CDR2 as FQNEAQ (reference sequence). The CDR3 length is 14 residues. The PCR employed 60 Vbeta primers together with 13 Jbeta primers. Profiling relied on immunoSEQ multiplex PCR, and the TCRdb table lists in-frame clones only, not all of them. Of fewer than 200,000 clones in the sample, 70% to 80% were seen once. This clone was detected a few times.

The source material was PBMCs. The TCR was taken from a woman in her forties in good health and CMV-seronegative. This chain connects TRBV7-9 to TRBJ1-3; D is possibly TRBD1 (5 bases). CDR3 DNA sequence: TGTGCCAGCAGCACCGAACGGGGGAGGGACACCATATATTTT. This translates into CASSTERGRDTIYF.